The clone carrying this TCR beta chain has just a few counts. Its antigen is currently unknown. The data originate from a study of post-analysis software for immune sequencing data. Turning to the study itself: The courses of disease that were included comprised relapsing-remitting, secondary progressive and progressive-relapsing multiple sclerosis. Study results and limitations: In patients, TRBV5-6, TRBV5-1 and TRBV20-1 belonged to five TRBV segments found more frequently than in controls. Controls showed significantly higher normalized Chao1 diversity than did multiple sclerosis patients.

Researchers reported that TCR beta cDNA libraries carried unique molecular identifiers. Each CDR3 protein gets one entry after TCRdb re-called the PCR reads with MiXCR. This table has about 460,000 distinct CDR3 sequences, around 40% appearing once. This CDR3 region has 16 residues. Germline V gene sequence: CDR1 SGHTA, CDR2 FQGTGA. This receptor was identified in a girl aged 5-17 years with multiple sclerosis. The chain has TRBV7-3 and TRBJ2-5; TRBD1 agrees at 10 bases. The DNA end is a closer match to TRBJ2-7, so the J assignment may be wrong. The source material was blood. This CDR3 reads CASSLGAGTGALEQYF. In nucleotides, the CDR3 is TGTGCCAGCAGCCTAGGAGCTGGGACAGGGGCTCTCGAGCAGTACTTC.